The clone carrying this T cell receptor beta chain was detected once. The assay was immunoSEQ multiplex PCR, and TCRdb's table has in-frame clones only and misses some. In the table there are about 74,000 clones, roughly 90% of which are singletons. The sample comes from a study of blood T cell repertoires in COVID-19. About the research overall: The origin of the acute and convalescent COVID-19 samples was the United States, Italy and Spain.

The CDR3 totals 18 residues. The V end lost 3 bases, the J end lost 0 bases, and 19 bases lay between the germline ends. The germline V gene has CDR1 SGDLS and CDR2 YYNGEE. The rearrangement uses TRBV9 and TRBJ1-3; the D gene is possibly TRBD1 (5 bases). What was sequenced was peripheral blood. This receptor was taken from a man in his forties or fifties with acute or convalescent COVID-19. The CDR3 DNA reads as TGTGCCAGCAGCGCACTCCACCCGGGGGGGGGCTCTGGAAACACCATATATTTT. Protein: CASSALHPGGGSGNTIYF.